This T cell receptor (beta chain) was sequenced during a study of sequential checkpoint blockade in melanoma. Study information: First-line arms were nivolumab then ipilimumab, or the reverse, randomized 1:1.

Measured with immunoSEQ multiplex PCR; TCRdb has only the in-frame clones, and not every one. Seen here are approximately 3,300 clones, around 16% observed once, and the top ten hold roughly 20%. This clone is medium-sized within its sample. Antigen: not known. Findings and limits, study-wide: Mutational load did not correlate with tumor T-cell fraction or clonality.

Indicated treatment: randomized to nivolumab then ipilimumab (arm A) or the reverse (arm B). Trimming pared 2 bases from V and 8 bases from J, leaving 18 bases between. Germline CDR1 is SGHNT and CDR2 is YENEEA. This CDR3 comprises 16 residues. The TCR originated in a human donor with melanoma. Specimen: tumor tissue (inferred from file names), collected from a patient given nivolumab and ipilimumab in sequence. V is TRBV11-3 and J is TRBJ1-4, with a tentative D call TRBD1 (5 bases). The DNA for the CDR3 is TGTGCCAGCAGCTTACGGATCGGGACTCGGCACGAAAAACTGTTTTTT. Its translation is CASSLRIGTRHEKLFF.